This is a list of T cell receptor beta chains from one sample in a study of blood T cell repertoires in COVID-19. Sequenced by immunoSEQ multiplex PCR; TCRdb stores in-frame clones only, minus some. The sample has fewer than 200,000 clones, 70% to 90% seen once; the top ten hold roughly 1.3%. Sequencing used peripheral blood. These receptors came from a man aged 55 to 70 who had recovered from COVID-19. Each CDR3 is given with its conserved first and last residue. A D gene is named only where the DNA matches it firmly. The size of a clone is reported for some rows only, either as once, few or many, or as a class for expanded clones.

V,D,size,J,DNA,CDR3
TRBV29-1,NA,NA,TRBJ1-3,TGCAGCGTTGCCCGGACAGACTCTGGAAACACCATATATTTT,CSVARTDSGNTIYF
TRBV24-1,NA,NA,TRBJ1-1,TGTGCCACCAGTGATTCAACACAGGGTTGGGGTACTGAAGCTTTCTTT,CATSDSTQGWGTEAFF
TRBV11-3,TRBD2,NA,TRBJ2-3,TGTGCCAGCAGCTTAGACCTAGCGGGGGGCAGCACAGATACGCAGTATTTT,CASSLDLAGGSTDTQYF
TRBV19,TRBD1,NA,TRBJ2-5,TGTGCCAGTAGTCCAGGGACAGCCCAAGAGACCCAGTACTTC,CASSPGTAQETQYF
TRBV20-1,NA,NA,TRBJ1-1,TGCAGTGCTAGAGGAGGGCGGCGGAGGTTCTTT,CSARGGRRRFF
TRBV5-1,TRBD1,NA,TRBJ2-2,TGCGCCAGCAGCTTGTCACAGGGGGTAGGGGAGCTGTTTTTT,CASSLSQGVGELFF
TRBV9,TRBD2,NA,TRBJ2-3,TGTGCCAGCAGCCAAGCGGGGGGGAGCACAGATACGCAGTATTTT,CASSQAGGSTDTQYF
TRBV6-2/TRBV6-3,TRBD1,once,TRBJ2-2,TGTGCCAGCAGTGGGACAGAGTCGGCCTACACCGGGGAGCTGTTTTTT,CASSGTESAYTGELFF
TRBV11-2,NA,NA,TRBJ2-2,TGTGCCAGCAGCTTCCAGGGGACCACCGGGGAGCTGTTTTTT,CASSFQGTTGELFF
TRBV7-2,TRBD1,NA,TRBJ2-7,TGTGCCAGCAGCTCGAACAGGGGGCGGTCCAACCTAGAGCAGTACTTC,CASSSNRGRSNLEQYF
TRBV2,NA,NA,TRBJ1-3,TGTGCCAGCAGGGGCCCCAACACCATATATTTT,CASRGPNTIYF
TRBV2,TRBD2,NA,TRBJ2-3,TGTGCCAGCATCCCGGGACTAGCATCGGATACGCAGTATTTT,CASIPGLASDTQYF
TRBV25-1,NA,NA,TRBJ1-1,TGTGCCAGCGGACATAACGATGTGAACACTGAAGCTTTCTTT,CASGHNDVNTEAFF
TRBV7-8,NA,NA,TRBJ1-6,TGTGCCAGCAGCCCTTCAGGTTCCTATAATTCACCCCTCCACTTT,CASSPSGSYNSPLHF
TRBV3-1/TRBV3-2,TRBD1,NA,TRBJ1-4,TGTGCCAGCAGCGGCCGGGACAGGGGCGAAAAACTGTTTTTT,CASSGRDRGEKLFF
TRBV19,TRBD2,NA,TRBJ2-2,TGTGCCAGTAGTATTTTATCCCAGTTGGGGGGGATAAACACCGGGGAGCTGTTTTTT,CASSILSQLGGINTGELFF
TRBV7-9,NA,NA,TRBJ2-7,TGTGCCAGCAGCTTATCAGCCTACGAGCAGTACTTC,CASSLSAYEQYF
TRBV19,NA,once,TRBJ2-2,TGTGCCAGTAGTGACAGACGTTTCACCGGGGAGCTGTTTTTT,CASSDRRFTGELFF
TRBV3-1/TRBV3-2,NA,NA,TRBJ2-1,TGTGCCAGCAGCCAAGTCCAGGGCAATGAGCAGTTCTTC,CASSQVQGNEQFF
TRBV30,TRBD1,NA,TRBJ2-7,TGTGCCTGGAATACAGGGACAGGAGGGAACGAGCAGTACTTC,CAWNTGTGGNEQYF
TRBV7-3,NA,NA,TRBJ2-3,TGTGCCAGCAGCTTAGGGCTAGCCTCGGCAGATACGCAGTATTTT,CASSLGLASADTQYF
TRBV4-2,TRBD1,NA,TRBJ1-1,TGTGCCAGCAGCCAGGTGGACAGGGCAGACACTGAAGCTTTCTTT,CASSQVDRADTEAFF
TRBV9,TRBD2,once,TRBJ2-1,TGTGCCAGCAGCTTTACCAGCGGGGGGGCCTACAATGAGCAGTTCTTC,CASSFTSGGAYNEQFF
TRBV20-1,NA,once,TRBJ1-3,TGCAGTGCTAGTGCTGGGCACTCTGGAAACACCATATATTTT,CSASAGHSGNTIYF
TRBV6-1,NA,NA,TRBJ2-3,TGTGCCAGCAGTGAACGTAAGGCGGGGGCTAGCACAGATACGCAGTATTTT,CASSERKAGASTDTQYF
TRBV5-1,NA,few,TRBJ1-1,TGCGCCAGCAGCGAACTTACCGCAGGGGAGACTGAAGCTTTCTTT,CASSELTAGETEAFF
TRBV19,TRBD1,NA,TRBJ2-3,TGTGCCAGCTCTAGGGGGACAGGGTGGACAGATACGCAGTATTTT,CASSRGTGWTDTQYF
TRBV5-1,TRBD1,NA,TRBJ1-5,TGCGCCAGCAGCCTACAGGGGGGCAATCAGCCCCAGCATTTT,CASSLQGGNQPQHF
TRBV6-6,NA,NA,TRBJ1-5,TGTGCCAGCAGTTACTCGGGAGACGTGGGGCAGCCCCAGCATTTT,CASSYSGDVGQPQHF
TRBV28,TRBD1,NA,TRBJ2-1,TGTGCCAGCACTAGCCCCGGACAGGGGTACAATGAGCAGTTCTTC,CASTSPGQGYNEQFF
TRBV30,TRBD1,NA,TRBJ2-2,TGTGCCTGGGGGGGACCGGGACAGGGTGGCACCGGGGAGCTGTTTTTT,CAWGGPGQGGTGELFF
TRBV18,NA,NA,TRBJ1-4,TGTGCCAGCTCACCTACCTATACAACTAATGAAAAACTGTTTTTT,CASSPTYTTNEKLFF
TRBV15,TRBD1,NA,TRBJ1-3,TGTGCCACCAGCAGAAAGCAGGGGGTCTCTGGAAACACCATATATTTT,CATSRKQGVSGNTIYF
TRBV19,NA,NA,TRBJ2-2,TGTGCCAGTAGTATCGGGACTGACACCGGGGAGCTGTTTTTT,CASSIGTDTGELFF
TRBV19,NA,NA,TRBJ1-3,TGTGCCAGTAGTATAGCTAGCGCCGGAAACACCATATATTTT,CASSIASAGNTIYF
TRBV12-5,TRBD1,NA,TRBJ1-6,TGTGCTAGTGGACAAGGGGACAGGGTTTCACCCCTCCACTTT,CASGQGDRVSPLHF
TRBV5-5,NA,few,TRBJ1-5,TGTGCCAGCAGCCTCCGGGACACGATCAATCAGCCCCAGCATTTT,CASSLRDTINQPQHF
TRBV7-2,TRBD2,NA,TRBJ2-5,TGTGCCAGCAGCTTAGGCGGGGGTAATAGGGAGACCCAGTACTTC,CASSLGGGNRETQYF
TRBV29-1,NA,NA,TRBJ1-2,TGCAGCGCCGAGGGTCAGGTTAATGGCTACACCTTC,CSAEGQVNGYTF
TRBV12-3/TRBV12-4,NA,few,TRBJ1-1,TGTGCCAGCAGTTTATGGGGAGACACTGAAGCTTTCTTT,CASSLWGDTEAFF
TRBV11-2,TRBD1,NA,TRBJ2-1,TGTGCCAGCAGCTCGCTAGGACAGGCCGACAATGAGCAGTTCTTC,CASSSLGQADNEQFF
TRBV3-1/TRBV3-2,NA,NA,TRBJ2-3,TGTGCCAGCAGCCAATTCCTTAGCACAGATACGCAGTATTTT,CASSQFLSTDTQYF
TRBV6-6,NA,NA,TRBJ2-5,TGTGCCAGCAGTTACTCGCCGAGGCAAGAGACCCAGTACTTC,CASSYSPRQETQYF
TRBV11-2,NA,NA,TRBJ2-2,TGTGCCAGCAGCTTTTCGGCGGCCTCGGCAGGGTTCCCCGGGGAGCTGTTTTTT,CASSFSAASAGFPGELFF
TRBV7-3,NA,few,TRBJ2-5,TGTGCCAGCAGCTTAGGGGGACTGCAAGAGACCCAGTACTTC,CASSLGGLQETQYF
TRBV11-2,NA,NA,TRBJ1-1,TGTGCCAGCAGCTTTAGAGGGAACACTGAAGCTTTCTTT,CASSFRGNTEAFF
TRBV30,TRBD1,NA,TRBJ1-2,TGTGCCTGGAGAGTGACAGGGTCAGCTAACTATGGCTACACCTTC,CAWRVTGSANYGYTF
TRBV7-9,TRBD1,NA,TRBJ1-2,TGTGCCAGCAGCACCGGGACAGGGGGACATGGCTACACCTTC,CASSTGTGGHGYTF
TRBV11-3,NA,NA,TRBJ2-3,TGTGCCAGCAGCTTAGACCGGGGCGGGGCGGCAGATACGCAGTATTTT,CASSLDRGGAADTQYF
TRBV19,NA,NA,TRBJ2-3,TGTGCCAGTAGTGCCTACCGGGGTACGCAGTATTTT,CASSAYRGTQYF
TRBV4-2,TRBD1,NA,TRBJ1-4,TGTGCCAGCAGCCAAGATGACAGGGGGGGAAAACTGTTTTTT,CASSQDDRGGKLFF
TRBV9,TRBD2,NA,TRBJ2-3,TGTGCCAGCAACCCCAACGCGGGGGGCACAGATACGCAGTATTTT,CASNPNAGGTDTQYF
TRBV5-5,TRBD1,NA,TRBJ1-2,TGTGCCAGCAGCCAAGGGACAGGAGTCTATGGCTACACCTTC,CASSQGTGVYGYTF
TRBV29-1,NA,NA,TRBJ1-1,TGCAGCCCCCTAGGACCGGGAAACACTGAAGCTTTCTTT,CSPLGPGNTEAFF
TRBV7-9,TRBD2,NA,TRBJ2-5,TGTGCCAGCAGGCTAGCGGGGGGTGAAGAGACCCAGTACTTC,CASRLAGGEETQYF
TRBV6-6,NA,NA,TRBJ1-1,TGTGCCAGCAGCCCGGGAGAGATTGAAGCTTTCTTT,CASSPGEIEAFF
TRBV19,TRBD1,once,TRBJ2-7,TGTGCCAGTAGTCCTCATCTCCGGGACAGGGGTACAGCGGGAACCTACGAGCAGTACTTC,CASSPHLRDRGTAGTYEQYF
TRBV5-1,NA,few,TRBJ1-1,TGCGCCAGCAGACCCGGGGGGGCGAACACTGAAGCTTTCTTT,CASRPGGANTEAFF
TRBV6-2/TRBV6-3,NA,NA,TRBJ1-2,TGTGCCAGCAGTGACAGACTGGACGGTAACTATGGCTACACCTTC,CASSDRLDGNYGYTF